The rows below give T cell receptor beta chains drawn from one sample of a study of CD8+ T cells in alopecia areata. The data were produced by immunoSEQ multiplex PCR, yet TCRdb's version contains in-frame clones alone and is incomplete. This table holds 130,000 to 150,000 clones, approximately 80% found once. Sequences were derived from CD8+ T cells sorted from blood, sampled at week 4, from a patient treated with tofacitinib. The receptors were gathered from a human donor with alopecia areata. CDR3s include the opening cysteine and the closing phenylalanine or tryptophan. The D gene is left open where the match is weak. For some rows the clone size is stated as once, few or many, or as a class when expanded; others skip it.

v_call	clone_size	j_call	d_call	cdr3_aa	cdr3_nt
TRBV7-9	-	TRBJ2-5	TRBD2	CASSGAGLQETQYF	TGTGCCAGCAGCGGAGCGGGGTTACAAGAGACCCAGTACTTC
TRBV19	-	TRBJ2-7	TRBD2	CASSRGLAGYEQYF	TGTGCCAGTAGTAGAGGACTAGCGGGGTACGAGCAGTACTTC
TRBV30	-	TRBJ1-2	-	CAWSTAAGYYGYTF	TGTGCCTGGAGCACCGCCGCGGGGTACTATGGCTACACCTTC
TRBV13	-	TRBJ1-1	-	CASSLYRANTEAFF	TGTGCCAGCAGCTTATACAGGGCGAACACTGAAGCTTTCTTT
TRBV27	-	TRBJ2-2	TRBD1	CASAKQGPGELFF	TGTGCCAGCGCTAAACAGGGGCCCGGGGAGCTGTTTTTT
TRBV19	few	TRBJ2-3	-	CASSWAGDTQYF	TGTGCCAGTAGTTGGGCCGGAGATACGCAGTATTTT
TRBV29-1	-	TRBJ1-1	-	CSVDGGSGTEAFF	TGCAGCGTTGACGGGGGTTCAGGCACTGAAGCTTTCTTT
TRBV2	-	TRBJ2-7	TRBD1	CASSEEGQGSYEQYF	TGTGCCAGCAGTGAAGAGGGACAGGGATCGTACGAGCAGTACTTC
TRBV29-1	-	TRBJ2-1	TRBD2	CSGRTSDYNEQFF	TGCAGCGGCCGGACTAGCGACTACAATGAGCAGTTCTTC
TRBV6-1	-	TRBJ2-3	TRBD2	CASSERWTSGVDTQYF	TGTGCCAGCAGTGAACGTTGGACTAGCGGGGTAGATACGCAGTATTTT